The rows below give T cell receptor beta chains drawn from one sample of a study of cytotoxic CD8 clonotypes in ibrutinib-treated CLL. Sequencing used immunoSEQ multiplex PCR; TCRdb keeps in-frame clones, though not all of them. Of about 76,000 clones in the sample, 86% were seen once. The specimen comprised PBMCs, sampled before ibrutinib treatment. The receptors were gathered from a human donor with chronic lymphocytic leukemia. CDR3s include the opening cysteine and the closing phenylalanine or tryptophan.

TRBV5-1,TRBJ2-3,CASSRKPPSESSTDTQYF
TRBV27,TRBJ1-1,CASSFREGGSPFF
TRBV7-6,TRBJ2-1,CASSLGGGNGYNEQFF
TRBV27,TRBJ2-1,CASSLTTGGLFDEQFF
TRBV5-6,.,CASSSSFYEQYF
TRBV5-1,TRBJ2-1,CASSLEGRSSYNEQFF
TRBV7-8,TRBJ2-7,CASSLDGAASYEQYF
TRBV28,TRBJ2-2,CASRLLLSDPGGGELFF
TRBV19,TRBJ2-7,CASSNRGRRDYEQYF
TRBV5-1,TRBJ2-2,CASSLSTVNTGELFF
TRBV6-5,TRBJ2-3,CASSEGRSYTDTQYF
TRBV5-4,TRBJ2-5,CASSLSGTQYF
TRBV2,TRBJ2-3,CASWEAPLAGGLDTDTQYF
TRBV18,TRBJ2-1,CASSPGQFPNEQFF
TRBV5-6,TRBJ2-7,CASSPEWAGASYEQYF
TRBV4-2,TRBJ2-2,CASSQIDGTGELFF
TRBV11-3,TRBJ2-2,CASSSHAQGRTGELFF
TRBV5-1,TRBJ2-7,CASSPGQGKPYEQYF
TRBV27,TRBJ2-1,CASSLGQGYDEQFF
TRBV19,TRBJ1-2,CASSISSGTGGTGYTF
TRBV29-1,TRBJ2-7,CSVGFPGLAPIGEQYF
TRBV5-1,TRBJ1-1,CASSWDRRGNTEAFF
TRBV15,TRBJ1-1,CATSSQRGQGVDTEAFF
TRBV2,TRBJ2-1,CASSENVDEQFF
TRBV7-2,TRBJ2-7,CASSRGGASYEQYF
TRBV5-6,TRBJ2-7,CASSLSQRTYEQYF
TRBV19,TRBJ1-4,CASSPDRTASEKLFF
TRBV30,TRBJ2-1,CAWTKGSGRYNEQFF
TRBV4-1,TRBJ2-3,CASSQDGQGYTDTQYF
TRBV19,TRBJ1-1,CASSLSQQGSTEAFF
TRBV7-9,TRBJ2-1,CASTPLGLTGEQFF
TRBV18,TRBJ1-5,CASSPEVEQPQHF
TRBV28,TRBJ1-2,CASTSRRTNYGYTF
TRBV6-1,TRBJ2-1,CASSGAAGDEQFF
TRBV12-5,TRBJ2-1,CASGRGLGYNEQFF
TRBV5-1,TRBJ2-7,CASSLSSGSQSSYEQYF
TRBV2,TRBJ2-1,CAGHPGAYNEQFF
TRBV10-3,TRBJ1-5,CAIRQAEDQPQHF
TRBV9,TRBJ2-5,CASSVGGGSKETQYF
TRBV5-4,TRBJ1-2,CASSLDSYGYTF
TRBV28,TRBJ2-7,CASSLVSGAHEQYF
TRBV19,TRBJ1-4,CASRGQSGATNEKLFF
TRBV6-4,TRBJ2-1,CASSSLAGGDNEQFF
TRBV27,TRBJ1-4,CASSFFWGGNEKLFF
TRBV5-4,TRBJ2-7,CASTRREVSYEQYF
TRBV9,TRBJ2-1,CASSPRGVGYNEQFF
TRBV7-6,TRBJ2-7,CASSPRDRKYEQYF
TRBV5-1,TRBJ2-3,CASSTEGSTDTQYF
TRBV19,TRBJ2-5,CASRPDRGSLETQYF
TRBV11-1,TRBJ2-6,CASSSTMTSSGANVLTF
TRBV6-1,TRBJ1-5,CASSEEGRGYQPQHF
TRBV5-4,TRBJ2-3,CASSLGGRRSTDTQYF
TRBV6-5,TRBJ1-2,CASSYSSSGNYGYTF
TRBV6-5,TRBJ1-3,CASSWDRDAGNTIYF
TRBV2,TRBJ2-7,CASSGQTGDEQYF
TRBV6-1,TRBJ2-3,CASSEAGGVYTDTQYF
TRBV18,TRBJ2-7,CASSPLGLRTGGSPYEQYF